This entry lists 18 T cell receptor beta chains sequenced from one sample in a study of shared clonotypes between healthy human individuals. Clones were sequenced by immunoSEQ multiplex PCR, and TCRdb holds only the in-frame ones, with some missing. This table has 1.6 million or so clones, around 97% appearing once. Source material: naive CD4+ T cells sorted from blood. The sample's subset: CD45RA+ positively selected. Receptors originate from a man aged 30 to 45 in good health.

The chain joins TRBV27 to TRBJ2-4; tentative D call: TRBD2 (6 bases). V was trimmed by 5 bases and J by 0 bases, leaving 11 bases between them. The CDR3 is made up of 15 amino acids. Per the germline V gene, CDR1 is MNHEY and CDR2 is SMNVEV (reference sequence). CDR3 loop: CASSGDWLAKNIQYF. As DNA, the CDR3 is TGTGCCAGCAGTGGGGACTGGCTAGCCAAAAACATTCAGTACTTC.

CDR3 nucleotides: TGTGCCAGCAGTATGAGGAGGATGAACACTGAAGCTTTCTTT. This codes for CASSMRRMNTEAFF. The chain joins TRBV27 to TRBJ1-1, with unresolved D. Germline CDR1 MNHEY, CDR2 SMNVEV (reference sequence). The CDR3 totals 14 residues. Trimming stripped 5 bases from V and 0 bases from J, with 10 bases between.

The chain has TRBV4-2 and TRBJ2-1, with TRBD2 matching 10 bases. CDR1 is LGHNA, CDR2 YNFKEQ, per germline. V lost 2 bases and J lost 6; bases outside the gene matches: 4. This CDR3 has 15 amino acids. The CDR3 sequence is CASSQLAGGPNEQFF. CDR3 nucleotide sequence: TGTGCCAGCAGCCAATTAGCGGGAGGACCCAATGAGCAGTTCTTC.

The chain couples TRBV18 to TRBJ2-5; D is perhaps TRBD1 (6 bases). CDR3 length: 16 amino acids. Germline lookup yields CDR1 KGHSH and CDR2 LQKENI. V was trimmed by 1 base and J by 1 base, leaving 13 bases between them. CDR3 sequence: CASSPLPVRGQETQYF. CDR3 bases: TGTGCCAGCTCACCACTGCCGGTCAGGGGCCAAGAGACCCAGTACTTC.

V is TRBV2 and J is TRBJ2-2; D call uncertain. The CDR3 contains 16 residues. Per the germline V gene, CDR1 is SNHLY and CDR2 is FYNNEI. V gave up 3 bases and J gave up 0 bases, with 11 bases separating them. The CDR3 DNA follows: TGTGCCAGCAGTGATTTGGAGACTCCGAACACCGGGGAGCTGTTTTTT. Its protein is CASSDLETPNTGELFF. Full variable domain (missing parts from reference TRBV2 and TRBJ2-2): EPEVTQTPSHQVTQMGQEVILRCVPISNHLYFYWYRQILGQKVEFLVSFYNNEISEKSEIFDDQFSVERPDGSNFTLKIRSTKLEDSAMYFCASSDLETPNTGELFFGEGSRLTVL.

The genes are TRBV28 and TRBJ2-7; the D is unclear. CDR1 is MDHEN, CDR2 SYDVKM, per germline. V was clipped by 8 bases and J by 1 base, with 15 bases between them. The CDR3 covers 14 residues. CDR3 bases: TGTGCCAGCGGCCGACCGGACGGGTCCTACGAGCAGTACTTC. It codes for CASGRPDGSYEQYF.

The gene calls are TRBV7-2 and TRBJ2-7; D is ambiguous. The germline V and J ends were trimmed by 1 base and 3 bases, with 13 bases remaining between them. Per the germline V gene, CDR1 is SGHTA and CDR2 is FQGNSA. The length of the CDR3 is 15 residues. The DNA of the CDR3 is TGTGCCAGCAGCTTAGGGTGGGTGGGGAACTACGAGCAGTACTTC. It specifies CASSLGWVGNYEQYF.

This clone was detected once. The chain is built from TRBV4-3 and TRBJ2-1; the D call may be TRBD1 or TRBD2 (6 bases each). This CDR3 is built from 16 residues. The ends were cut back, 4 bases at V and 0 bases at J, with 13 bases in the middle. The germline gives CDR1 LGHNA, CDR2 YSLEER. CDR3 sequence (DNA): TGCGCCAGCAGCCCCCGCGGGACATACTCCTACAATGAGCAGTTCTTC. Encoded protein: CASSPRGTYSYNEQFF.

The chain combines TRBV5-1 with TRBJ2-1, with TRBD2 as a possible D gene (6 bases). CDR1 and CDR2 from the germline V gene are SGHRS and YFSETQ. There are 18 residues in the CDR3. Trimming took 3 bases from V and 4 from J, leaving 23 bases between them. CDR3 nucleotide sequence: TGCGCCAGCAGCTCTCCAACCGGGGATAGCGGCATATACAATGAGCAGTTCTTC. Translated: CASSSPTGDSGIYNEQFF.

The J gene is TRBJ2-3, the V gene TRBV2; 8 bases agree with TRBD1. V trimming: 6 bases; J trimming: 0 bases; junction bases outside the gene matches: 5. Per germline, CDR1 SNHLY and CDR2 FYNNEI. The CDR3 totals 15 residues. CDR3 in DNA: TGTGCCAGCAGGCGGGGACAGGCCAGCACAGATACGCAGTATTTT. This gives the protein CASRRGQASTDTQYF.

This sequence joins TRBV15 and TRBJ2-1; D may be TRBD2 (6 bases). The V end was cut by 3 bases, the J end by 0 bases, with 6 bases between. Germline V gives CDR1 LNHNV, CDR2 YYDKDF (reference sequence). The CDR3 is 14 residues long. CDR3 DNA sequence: TGTGCCACCAGCAGCGGGAGCTCCTACAATGAGCAGTTCTTC. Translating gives CATSSGSSYNEQFF.

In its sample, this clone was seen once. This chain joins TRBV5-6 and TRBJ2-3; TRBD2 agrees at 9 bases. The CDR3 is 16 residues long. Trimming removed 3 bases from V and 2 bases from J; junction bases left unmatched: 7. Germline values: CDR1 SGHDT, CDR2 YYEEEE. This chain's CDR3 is CASSSTPGLATDTQYF. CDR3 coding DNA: TGTGCCAGCAGCTCAACCCCGGGACTAGCCACAGATACGCAGTATTTT.

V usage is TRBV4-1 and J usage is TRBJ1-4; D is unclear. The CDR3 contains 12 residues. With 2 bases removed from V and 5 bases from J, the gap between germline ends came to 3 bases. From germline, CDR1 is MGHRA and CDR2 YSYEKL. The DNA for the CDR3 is TGCGCCAGCAGCCAACCGAATGAAAAACTGTTTTTT. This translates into CASSQPNEKLFF.

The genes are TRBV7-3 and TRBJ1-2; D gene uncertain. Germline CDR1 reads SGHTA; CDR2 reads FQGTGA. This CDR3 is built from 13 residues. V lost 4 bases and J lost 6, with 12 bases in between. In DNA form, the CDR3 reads TGTGCCAGCAGCTCCGCGACGTCTAATGGCTACACCTTC. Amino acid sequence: CASSSATSNGYTF.

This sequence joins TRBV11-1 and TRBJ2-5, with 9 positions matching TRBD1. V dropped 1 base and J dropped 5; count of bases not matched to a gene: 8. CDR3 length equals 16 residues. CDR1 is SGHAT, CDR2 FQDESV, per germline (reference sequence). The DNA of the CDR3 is TGTGCCAGCAGCTTAGGAGATACAGGGGGCGGTGAGACCCAGTACTTC. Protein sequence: CASSLGDTGGGETQYF. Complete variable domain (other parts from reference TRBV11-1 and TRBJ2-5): EAEVAQSPRYKITEKSQAVAFWCDPISGHATLYWYRQILGQGPELLVQFQDESVVDDSQLPKDRFSAERLKGVDSTLKIQPAELGDSAMYLCASSLGDTGGGETQYFGPGTRLLVL.

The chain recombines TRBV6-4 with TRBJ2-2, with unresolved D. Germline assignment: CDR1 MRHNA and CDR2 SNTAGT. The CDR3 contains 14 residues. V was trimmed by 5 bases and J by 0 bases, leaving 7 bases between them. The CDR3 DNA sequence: TGTGCCAGCAGTTGGGGTTCGAACACCGGGGAGCTGTTTTTT. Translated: CASSWGSNTGELFF.

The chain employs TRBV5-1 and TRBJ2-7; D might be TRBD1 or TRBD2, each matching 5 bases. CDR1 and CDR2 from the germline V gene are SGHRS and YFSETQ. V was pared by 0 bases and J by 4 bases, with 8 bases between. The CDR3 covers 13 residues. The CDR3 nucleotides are TGCGCCAGCAGCTTGGATGGGGGTTACGAGCAGTACTTC. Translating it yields CASSLDGGYEQYF. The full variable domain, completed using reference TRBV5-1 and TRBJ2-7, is KAGVTQTPRYLIKTRGQQVTLSCSPISGHRSVSWYQQTPGQGLQFLFEYFSETQRNKGNFPGRFSGRQFSNSRSEMNVSTLELGDSALYLCASSLDGGYEQYFGPGTRLTVT.

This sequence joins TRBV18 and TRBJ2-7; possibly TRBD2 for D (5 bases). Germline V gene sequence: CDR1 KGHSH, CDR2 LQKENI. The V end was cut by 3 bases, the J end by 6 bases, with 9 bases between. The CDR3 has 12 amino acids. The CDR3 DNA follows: TGTGCCAGCTCACCGTTGGAGGCCGAGCAGTACTTC. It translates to CASSPLEAEQYF. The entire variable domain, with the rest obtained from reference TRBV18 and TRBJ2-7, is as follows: NAGVMQNPRHLVRRRGQEARLRCSPMKGHSHVYWYRQLPEEGLKFMVYLQKENIIDESGMPKERFSAEFPKEGPSILRIQQVVRGDSAAYFCASSPLEAEQYFGPGTRLTVT.